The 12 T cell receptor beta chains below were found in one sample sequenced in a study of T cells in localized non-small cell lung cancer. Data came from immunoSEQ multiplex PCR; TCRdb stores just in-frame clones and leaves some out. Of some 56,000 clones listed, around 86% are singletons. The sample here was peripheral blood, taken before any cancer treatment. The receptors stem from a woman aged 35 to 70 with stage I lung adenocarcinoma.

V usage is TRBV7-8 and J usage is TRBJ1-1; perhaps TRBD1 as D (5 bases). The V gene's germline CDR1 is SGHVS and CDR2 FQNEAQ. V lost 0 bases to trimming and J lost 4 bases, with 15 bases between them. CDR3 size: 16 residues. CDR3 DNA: TGTGCCAGCAGCTTAGCTACTTTGGGGGGGTTCACTGAAGCTTTCTTT. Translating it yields CASSLATLGGFTEAFF.

CDR3 sequence: CAITFDPSRYGYTF. The CDR3 DNA sequence: TGTGCCATCACCTTCGACCCCTCAAGGTATGGCTACACCTTC. The chain employs TRBV10-3 and TRBJ1-2; D unclear. The CDR3 has 14 residues. CDR1 is ENHRY and CDR2 is SYGVKD in the germline V gene. Trimming pared 7 bases from V and 5 bases from J, leaving 17 bases between.

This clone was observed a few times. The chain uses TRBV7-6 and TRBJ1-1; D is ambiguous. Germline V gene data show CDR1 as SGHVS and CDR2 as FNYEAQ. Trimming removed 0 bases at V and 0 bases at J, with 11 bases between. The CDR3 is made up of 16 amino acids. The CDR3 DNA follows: TGTGCCAGCAGCTTAGCCGGAGGGTACATGAACACTGAAGCTTTCTTT. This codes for CASSLAGGYMNTEAFF.

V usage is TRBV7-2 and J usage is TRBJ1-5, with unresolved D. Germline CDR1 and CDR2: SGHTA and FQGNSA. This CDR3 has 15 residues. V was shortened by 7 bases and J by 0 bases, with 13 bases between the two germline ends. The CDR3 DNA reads TGTGCCAGCACCAAGGACGGTTATAGCAATCAGCCCCAGCATTTT. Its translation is CASTKDGYSNQPQHF.

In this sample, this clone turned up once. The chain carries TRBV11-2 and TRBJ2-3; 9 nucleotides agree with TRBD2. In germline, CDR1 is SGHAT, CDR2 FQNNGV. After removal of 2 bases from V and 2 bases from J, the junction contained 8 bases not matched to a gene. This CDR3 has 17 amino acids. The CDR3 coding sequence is TGTGCCAGCAGCTTATACCTTAGCGGGGGAGCCACAGATACGCAGTATTTT. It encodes CASSLYLSGGATDTQYF. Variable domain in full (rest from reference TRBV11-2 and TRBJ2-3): EAGVAQSPRYKIIEKRQSVAFWCNPISGHATLYWYQQILGQGPKLLIQFQNNGVVDDSQLPKDRFSAERLKGVDSTLKIQPAKLEDSAVYLCASSLYLSGGATDTQYFGPGTRLTVL.

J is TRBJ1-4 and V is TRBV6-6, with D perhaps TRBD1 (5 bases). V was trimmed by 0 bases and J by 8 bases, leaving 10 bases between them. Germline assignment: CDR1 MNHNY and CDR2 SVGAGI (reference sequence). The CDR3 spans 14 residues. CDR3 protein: CASSYSTVGEKLFF. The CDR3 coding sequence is TGTGCCAGCAGTTACTCGACAGTCGGAGAAAAACTGTTTTTT.

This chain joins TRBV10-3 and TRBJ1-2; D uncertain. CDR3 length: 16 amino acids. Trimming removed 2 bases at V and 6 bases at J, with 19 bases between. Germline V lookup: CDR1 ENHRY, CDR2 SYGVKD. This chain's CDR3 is CAISEVSVDIPNGYTF. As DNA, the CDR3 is TGTGCCATCAGTGAGGTTTCTGTGGATATTCCAAATGGCTACACCTTC.

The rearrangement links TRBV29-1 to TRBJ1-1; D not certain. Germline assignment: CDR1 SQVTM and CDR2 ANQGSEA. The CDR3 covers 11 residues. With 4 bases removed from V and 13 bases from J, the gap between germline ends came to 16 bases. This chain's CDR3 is CSVGDPPGDFF. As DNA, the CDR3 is TGCAGCGTTGGTGACCCGCCTGGGGATTTCTTT.

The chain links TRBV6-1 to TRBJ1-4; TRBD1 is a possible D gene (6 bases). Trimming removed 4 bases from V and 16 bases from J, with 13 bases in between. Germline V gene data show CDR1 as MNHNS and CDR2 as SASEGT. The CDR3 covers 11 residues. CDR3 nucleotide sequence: TGTGCCAGCAGTGGGGGGCTAAAGGCGTTTTTT. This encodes CASSGGLKAFF.

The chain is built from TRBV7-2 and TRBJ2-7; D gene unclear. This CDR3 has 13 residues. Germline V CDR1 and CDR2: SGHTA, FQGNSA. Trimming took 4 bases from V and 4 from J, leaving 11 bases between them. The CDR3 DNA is TGTGCCAGCAGCTCCGCCCGCGGTTACGAGCAGTACTTC. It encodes CASSSARGYEQYF.

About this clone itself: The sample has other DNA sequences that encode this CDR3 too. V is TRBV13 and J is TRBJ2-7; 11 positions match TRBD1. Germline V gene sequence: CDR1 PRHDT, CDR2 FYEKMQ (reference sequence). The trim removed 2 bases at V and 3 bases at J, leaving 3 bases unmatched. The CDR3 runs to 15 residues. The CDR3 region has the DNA TGTGCCAGCAGCTTAACCGGGACAGGGGGCTACGAGCAGTACTTC. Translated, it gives CASSLTGTGGYEQYF.

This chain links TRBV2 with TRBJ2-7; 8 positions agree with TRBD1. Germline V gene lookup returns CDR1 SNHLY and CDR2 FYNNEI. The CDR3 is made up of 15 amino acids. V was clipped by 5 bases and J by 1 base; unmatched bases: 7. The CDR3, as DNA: TGTGCCAGCAGTCCGGACAGGGTTGGGTCCTACGAGCAGTACTTC. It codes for CASSPDRVGSYEQYF.